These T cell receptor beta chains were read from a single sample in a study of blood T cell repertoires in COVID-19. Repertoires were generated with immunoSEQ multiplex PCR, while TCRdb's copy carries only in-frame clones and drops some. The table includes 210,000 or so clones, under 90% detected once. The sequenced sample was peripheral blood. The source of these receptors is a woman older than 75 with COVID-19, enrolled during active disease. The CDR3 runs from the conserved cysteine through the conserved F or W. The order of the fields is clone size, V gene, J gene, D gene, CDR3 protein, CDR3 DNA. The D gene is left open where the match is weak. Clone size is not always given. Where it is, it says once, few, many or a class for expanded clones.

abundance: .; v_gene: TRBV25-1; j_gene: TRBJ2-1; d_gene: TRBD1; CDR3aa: CASSETGILDNEQFF; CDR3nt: TGTGCCAGCAGTGAGACAGGGATATTGGACAATGAGCAGTTCTTC
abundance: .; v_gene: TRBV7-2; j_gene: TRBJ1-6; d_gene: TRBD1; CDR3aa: CASSSGGQVYNSPLHF; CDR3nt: TGTGCCAGCAGCTCGGGGGGACAGGTCTATAATTCACCCCTCCACTTT
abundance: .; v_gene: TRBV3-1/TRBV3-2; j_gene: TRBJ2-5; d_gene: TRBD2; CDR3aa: CASLLRGEETQYF; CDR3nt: TGTGCCAGTCTGCTCCGGGGGGAGGAGACCCAGTACTTC
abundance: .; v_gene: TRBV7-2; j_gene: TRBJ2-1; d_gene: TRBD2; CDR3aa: CASRRRGGADNEQFF; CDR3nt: TGTGCCAGCAGGCGGCGGGGGGGGGCCGACAATGAGCAGTTCTTC
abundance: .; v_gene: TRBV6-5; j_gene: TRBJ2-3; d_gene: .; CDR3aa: CASLPPGGDTQYF; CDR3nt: TGTGCCAGCCTACCCCCTGGGGGGGATACGCAGTATTTT
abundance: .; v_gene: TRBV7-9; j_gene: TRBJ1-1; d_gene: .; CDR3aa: CASSAQALNTEAFF; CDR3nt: TGTGCCAGCAGCGCACAGGCCTTGAACACTGAAGCTTTCTTT
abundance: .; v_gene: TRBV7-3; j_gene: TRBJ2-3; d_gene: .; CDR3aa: CASSSGQKSDTQYF; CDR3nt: TGTGCCAGCAGCTCCGGACAGAAATCAGATACGCAGTATTTT
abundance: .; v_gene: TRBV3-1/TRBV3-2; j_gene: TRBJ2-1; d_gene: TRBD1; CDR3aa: CASSHTGQGGDEQFF; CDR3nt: TGTGCCAGCAGCCACACGGGACAGGGTGGCGATGAGCAGTTCTTC
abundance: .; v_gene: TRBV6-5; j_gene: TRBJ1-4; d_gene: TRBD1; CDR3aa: CASSQTGGSEKLFF; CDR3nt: TGTGCCAGCAGCCAGACAGGGGGCTCTGAAAAACTGTTTTTT
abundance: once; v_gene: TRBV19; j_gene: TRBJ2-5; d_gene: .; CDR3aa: CASNPGGWLETQYF; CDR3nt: TGTGCCAGTAACCCTGGGGGGTGGTTGGAGACCCAGTACTTC
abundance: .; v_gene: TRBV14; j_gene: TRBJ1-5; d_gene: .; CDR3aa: CASSQLGRWAQPQHF; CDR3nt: TGTGCCAGCAGCCAACTCGGCCGGTGGGCTCAGCCCCAGCATTTT
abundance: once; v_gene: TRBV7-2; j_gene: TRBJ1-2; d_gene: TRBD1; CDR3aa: CASSPLGQDYTF; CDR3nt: TGTGCCAGCAGCCCCCTGGGACAGGACTACACCTTC
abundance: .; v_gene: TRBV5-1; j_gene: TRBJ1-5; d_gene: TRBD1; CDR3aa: CASSLATGGDQPQHF; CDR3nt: TGCGCCAGCAGCTTGGCTACAGGGGGAGATCAGCCCCAGCATTTT
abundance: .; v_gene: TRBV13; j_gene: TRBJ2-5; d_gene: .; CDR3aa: CASSLGLLTQYF; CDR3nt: TGTGCCAGCAGCCTGGGCCTTTTGACCCAGTACTTC
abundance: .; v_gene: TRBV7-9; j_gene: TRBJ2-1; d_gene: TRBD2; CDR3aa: CASSLGLAGLNEQFF; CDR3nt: TGTGCCAGCAGCTTGGGGCTAGCGGGACTCAATGAGCAGTTCTTC
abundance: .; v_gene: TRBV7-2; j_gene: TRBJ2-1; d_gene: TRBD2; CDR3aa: CASSRGLAWEQFF; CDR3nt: TGTGCCAGCAGCCGTGGACTAGCGTGGGAGCAGTTCTTC
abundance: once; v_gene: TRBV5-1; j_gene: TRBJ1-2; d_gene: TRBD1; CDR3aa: CASSSGQGWNYGYTF; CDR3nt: TGCGCCAGCAGCTCCGGACAGGGGTGGAACTATGGCTACACCTTC
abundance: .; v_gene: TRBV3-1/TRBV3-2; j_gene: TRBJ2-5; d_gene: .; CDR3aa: CASSQVGWRETQYF; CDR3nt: TGTGCCAGCAGCCAAGTCGGTTGGAGAGAGACCCAGTACTTC
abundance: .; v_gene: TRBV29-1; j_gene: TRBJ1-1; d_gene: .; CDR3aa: CSVSGGPLRNMNTEAFF; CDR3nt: TGCAGCGTTTCTGGAGGGCCTCTCAGGAACATGAACACTGAAGCTTTCTTT
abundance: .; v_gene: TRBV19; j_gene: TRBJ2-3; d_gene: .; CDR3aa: CASVNADTQYF; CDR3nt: TGTGCCAGTGTTAATGCAGATACGCAGTATTTT
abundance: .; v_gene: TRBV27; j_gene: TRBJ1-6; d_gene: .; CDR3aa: CASSLGQINNSPLHF; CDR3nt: TGTGCCAGCAGTTTAGGGCAGATAAATAATTCACCCCTCCACTTT
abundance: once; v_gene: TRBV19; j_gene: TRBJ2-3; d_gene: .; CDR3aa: CASSTDFGTDTQYF; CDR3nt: TGTGCCAGTAGTACTGACTTCGGCACAGATACGCAGTATTTT
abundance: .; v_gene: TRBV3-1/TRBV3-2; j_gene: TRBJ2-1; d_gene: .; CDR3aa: CASSQAGGTHNEQFF; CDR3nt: TGTGCCAGCAGCCAAGCAGGCGGGACTCACAATGAGCAGTTCTTC
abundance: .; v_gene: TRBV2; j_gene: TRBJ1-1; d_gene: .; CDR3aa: CASSVEGMNTEAFF; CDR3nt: TGTGCCAGCAGTGTAGAGGGTATGAACACTGAAGCTTTCTTT
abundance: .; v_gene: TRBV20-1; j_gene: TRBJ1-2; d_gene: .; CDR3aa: CSASGTPNYGYTF; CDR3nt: TGCAGTGCTAGTGGGACACCCAACTATGGCTACACCTTC
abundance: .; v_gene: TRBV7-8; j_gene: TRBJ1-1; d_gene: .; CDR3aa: CASSLGLRNTEAFF; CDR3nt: TGTGCCAGCAGCTTGGGACTCAGGAACACTGAAGCTTTCTTT
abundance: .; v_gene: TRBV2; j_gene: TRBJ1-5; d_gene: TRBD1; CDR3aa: CASSKDRVNQPQHF; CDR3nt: TGTGCCAGCAGCAAGGACAGGGTCAATCAGCCCCAGCATTTT
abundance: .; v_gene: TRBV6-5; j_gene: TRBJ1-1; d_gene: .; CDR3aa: CASTEGGARVEAFF; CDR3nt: TGTGCCAGCACCGAAGGTGGGGCCCGGGTTGAAGCTTTCTTT
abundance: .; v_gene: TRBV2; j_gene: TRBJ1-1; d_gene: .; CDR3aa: CASSEGSNTEAFF; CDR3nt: TGTGCCAGCAGTGAAGGCAGTAACACTGAAGCTTTCTTT
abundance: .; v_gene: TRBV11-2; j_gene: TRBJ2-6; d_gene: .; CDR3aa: CASSLFSGANVLTF; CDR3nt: TGTGCCAGCTCCCTTTTTAGTGGGGCCAACGTCCTGACTTTC
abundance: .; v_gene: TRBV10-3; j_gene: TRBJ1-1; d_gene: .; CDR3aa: CAISPEGVRGTEAFF; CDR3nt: TGTGCCATCAGTCCCGAGGGGGTCCGCGGCACTGAAGCTTTCTTT
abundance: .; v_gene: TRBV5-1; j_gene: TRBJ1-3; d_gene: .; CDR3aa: CASSPTDSGNTIYF; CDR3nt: TGCGCCAGCAGCCCTACAGACTCTGGAAACACCATATATTTT
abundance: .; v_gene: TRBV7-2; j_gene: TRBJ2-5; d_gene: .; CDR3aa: CASSLLPTDTQYF; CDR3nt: TGTGCCAGCAGCTTACTCCCCACAGACACCCAGTACTTC
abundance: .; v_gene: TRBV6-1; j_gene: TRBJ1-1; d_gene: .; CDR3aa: CASSEPDNREAFF; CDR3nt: TGTGCCAGCAGTGAACCTGACAACCGTGAAGCTTTCTTT
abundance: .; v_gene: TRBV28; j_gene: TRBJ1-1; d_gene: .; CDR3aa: CASSPRGAWGTEAFF; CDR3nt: TGTGCCAGCAGTCCGCGGGGCGCCTGGGGCACTGAAGCTTTCTTT
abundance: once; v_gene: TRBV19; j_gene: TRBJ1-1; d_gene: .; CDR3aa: CATEDKGMNTEAFF; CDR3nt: TGTGCCACCGAGGACAAAGGGATGAACACTGAAGCTTTCTTT
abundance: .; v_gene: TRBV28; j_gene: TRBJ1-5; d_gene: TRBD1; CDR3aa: CASSLLQGGSNQPQHF; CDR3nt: TGTGCCAGCAGTTTGCTACAGGGGGGGAGCAATCAGCCCCAGCATTTT
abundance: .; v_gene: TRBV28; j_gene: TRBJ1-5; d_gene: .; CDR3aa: CASSLGGQPQHF; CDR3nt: TGTGCCAGCAGTTTGGGAGGACAGCCCCAGCATTTT
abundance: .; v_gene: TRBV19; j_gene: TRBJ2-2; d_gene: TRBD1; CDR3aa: CASRAEGQVTGELFF; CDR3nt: TGTGCCAGTAGGGCCGAGGGACAGGTCACCGGGGAGCTGTTTTTT
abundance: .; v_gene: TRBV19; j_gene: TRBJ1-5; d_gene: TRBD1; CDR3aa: CASSGRTGGGQPQHF; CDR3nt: TGTGCCAGTAGTGGAAGGACAGGGGGCGGTCAGCCCCAGCATTTT
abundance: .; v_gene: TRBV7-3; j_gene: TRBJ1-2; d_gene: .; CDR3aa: CASSLGTGGGYTF; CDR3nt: TGTGCCAGCAGCCTCGGGACGGGAGGTGGCTACACCTTC
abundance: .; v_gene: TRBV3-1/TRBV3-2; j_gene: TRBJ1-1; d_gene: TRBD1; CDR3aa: CASSPGTGVFTEAFF; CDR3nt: TGTGCCAGCAGTCCGGGGACAGGGGTTTTCACTGAAGCTTTCTTT
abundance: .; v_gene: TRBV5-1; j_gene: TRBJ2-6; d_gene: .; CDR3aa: CASSLTRAGANVLTF; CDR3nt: TGCGCCAGCAGCTTGACGAGGGCTGGGGCCAACGTCCTGACTTTC
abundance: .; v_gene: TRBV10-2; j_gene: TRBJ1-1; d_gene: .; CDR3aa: CASLQPGRDTEAFF; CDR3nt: TGCGCCAGTCTGCAGCCAGGTCGTGACACTGAAGCTTTCTTT
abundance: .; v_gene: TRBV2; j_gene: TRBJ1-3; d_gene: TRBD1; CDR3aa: CASRSRQGAGNTIYF; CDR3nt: TGTGCCAGCAGGTCTAGACAGGGGGCTGGAAACACCATATATTTT
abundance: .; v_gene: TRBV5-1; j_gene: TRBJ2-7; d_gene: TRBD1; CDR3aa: CASSVDRGNSYEQYF; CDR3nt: TGCGCCAGCAGCGTCGACAGGGGAAACTCCTACGAGCAGTACTTC
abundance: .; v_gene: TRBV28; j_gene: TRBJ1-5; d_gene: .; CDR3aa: CASRTISNQPQHF; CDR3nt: TGTGCCAGCAGGACAATTAGCAATCAGCCCCAGCATTTT
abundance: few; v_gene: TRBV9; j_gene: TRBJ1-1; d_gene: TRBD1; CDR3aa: CASSVGQGGESTEAFF; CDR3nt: TGTGCCAGCAGCGTAGGGCAGGGGGGTGAGAGCACTGAAGCTTTCTTT
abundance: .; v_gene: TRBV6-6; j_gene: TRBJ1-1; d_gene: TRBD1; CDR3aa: CASTPPGGGGNTEAFF; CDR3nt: TGTGCCAGCACCCCGCCAGGGGGCGGAGGGAACACTGAAGCTTTCTTT
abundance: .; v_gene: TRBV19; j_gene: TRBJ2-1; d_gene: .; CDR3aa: CASTRGTYNEQFF; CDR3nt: TGTGCCAGTACAAGAGGCACCTACAATGAGCAGTTCTTC
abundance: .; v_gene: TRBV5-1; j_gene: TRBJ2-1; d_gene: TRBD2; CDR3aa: CASSLRTSGSSEQFF; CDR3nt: TGCGCCAGCAGCTTGAGAACTAGCGGGAGCAGTGAGCAGTTCTTC
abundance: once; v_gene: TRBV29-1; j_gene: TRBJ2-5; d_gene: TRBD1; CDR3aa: CSVGAPHRGETQYF; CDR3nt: TGCAGCGTTGGGGCTCCTCACAGGGGTGAGACCCAGTACTTC
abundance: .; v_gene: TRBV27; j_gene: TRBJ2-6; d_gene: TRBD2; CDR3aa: CASGSREGGPRGANVLTF; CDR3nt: TGTGCCAGCGGAAGTAGAGAGGGAGGGCCACGAGGGGCCAACGTCCTGACTTTC
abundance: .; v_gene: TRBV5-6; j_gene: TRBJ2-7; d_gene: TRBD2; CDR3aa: CASSLGRLAGETYEQYF; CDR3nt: TGTGCCAGCAGCTTGGGCCGACTAGCGGGGGAAACCTACGAGCAGTACTTC
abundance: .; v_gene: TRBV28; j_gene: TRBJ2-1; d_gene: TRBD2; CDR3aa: CASSLGLAGNNEQFF; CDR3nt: TGTGCCAGCAGTTTAGGACTAGCGGGGAACAATGAGCAGTTCTTC